The 2 T cell receptor beta chains below all came from one sample that was sequenced in a study of control samples from healthy donors and cancer patients. Assay: immunoSEQ multiplex PCR; the TCRdb copy retains only in-frame clones and omits some. The sample consists of 90,000 to 150,000 clones, 88% of them appearing once. Sample: blood. The source is a man aged 35 to 55 in good health.

The chain recombines TRBV5-5 with TRBJ1-6; no clear D. There are 16 residues in the CDR3. Trimming shortened V by 0 bases and J by 5 bases, and 12 bases separated the two germline ends. Germline CDR1 SGHKS, CDR2 YYEKEE (reference sequence). CDR3 protein: CASSLAEGINNSPLHF. CDR3 DNA: TGTGCCAGCAGCTTGGCCGAAGGGATTAATAATTCACCCCTCCACTTT.

V and J are TRBV24-1 and TRBJ1-1, with 7 nucleotides matching TRBD1. Trimming at V came to 0 bases and at J to 1 base, leaving 10 bases not matched to a gene. The CDR3 loop spans 18 amino acids. Germline CDR1 reads KGHDR; CDR2 reads SFDVKD. The CDR3 here is CATSDLRQGRMSNTEAFF. The CDR3 DNA reads TGTGCCACCAGTGATTTGAGACAGGGTAGGATGTCGAACACTGAAGCTTTCTTT.